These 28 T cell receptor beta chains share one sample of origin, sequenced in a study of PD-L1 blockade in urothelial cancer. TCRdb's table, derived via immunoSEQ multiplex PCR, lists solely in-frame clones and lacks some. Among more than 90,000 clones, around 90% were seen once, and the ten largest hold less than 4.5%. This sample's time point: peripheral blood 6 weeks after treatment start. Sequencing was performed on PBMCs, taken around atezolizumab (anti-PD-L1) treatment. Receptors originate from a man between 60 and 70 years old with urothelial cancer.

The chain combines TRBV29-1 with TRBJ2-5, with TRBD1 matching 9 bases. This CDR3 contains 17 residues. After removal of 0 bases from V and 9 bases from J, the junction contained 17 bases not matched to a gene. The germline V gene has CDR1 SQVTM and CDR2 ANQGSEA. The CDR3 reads CSVEDSLGGDRDVAQYF. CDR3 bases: TGCAGCGTTGAAGACTCCTTGGGCGGGGACAGGGACGTGGCCCAGTACTTC.

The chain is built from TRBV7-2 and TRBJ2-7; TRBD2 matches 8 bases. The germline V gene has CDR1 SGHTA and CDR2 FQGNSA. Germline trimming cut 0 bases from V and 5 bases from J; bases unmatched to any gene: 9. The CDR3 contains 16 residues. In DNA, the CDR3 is TGTGCCAGCAGCTTAGCGTTTGCGGGGGGCCCCGACGAGCAGTACTTC. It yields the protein CASSLAFAGGPDEQYF.

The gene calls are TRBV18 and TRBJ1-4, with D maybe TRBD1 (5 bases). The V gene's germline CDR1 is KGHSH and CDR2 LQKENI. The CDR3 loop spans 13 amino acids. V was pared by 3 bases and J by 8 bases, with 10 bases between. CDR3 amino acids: CASSPREGEKLFF. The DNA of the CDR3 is TGTGCCAGCTCACCCAGGGAGGGAGAAAAACTGTTTTTT.

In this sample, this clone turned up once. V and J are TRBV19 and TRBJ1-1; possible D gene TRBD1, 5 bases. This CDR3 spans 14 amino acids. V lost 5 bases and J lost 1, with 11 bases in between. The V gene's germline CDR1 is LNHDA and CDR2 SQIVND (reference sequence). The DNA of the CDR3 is TGTGCCAGTAGTCCCCGGCAGGGGAACACTGAAGCTTTCTTT. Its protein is CASSPRQGNTEAFF. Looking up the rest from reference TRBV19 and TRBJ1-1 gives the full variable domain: DGGITQSPKYLFRKEGQNVTLSCEQNLNHDAMYWYRQDPGQGLRLIYYSQIVNDFQKGDIAEGYSVSREKKESFPLTVTSAQKNPTAFYLCASSPRQGNTEAFFGQGTRLTVV.

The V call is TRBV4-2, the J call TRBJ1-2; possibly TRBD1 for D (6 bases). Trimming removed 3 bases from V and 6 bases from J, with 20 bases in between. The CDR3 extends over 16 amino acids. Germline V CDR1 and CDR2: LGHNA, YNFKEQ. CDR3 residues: CASSHPTGTRDNGYTF. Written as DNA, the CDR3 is TGTGCCAGCAGCCACCCGACAGGAACAAGAGACAATGGCTACACCTTC.

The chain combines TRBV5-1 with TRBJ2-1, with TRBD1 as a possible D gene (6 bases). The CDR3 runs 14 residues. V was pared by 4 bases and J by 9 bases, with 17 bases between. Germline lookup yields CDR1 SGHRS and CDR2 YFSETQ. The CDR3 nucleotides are TGCGCCAGCAGCACAGGGACGGATGGGGGTGAGCAGTTCTTC. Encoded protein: CASSTGTDGGEQFF.

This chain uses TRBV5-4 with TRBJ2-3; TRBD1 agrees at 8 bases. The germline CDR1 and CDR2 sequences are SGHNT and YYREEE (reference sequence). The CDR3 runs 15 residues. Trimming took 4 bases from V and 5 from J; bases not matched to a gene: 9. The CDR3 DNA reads TGTGCCAGCAGCCTTCCCACAGGGGGAAGAGATACGCAGTATTTT. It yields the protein CASSLPTGGRDTQYF.

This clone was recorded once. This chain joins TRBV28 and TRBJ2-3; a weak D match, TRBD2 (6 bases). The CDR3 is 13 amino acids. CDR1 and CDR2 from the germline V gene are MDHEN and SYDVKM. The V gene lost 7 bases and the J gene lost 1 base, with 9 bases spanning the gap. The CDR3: CASKKRGTDTQYF. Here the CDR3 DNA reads TGTGCCAGCAAAAAGCGGGGCACAGATACGCAGTATTTT.

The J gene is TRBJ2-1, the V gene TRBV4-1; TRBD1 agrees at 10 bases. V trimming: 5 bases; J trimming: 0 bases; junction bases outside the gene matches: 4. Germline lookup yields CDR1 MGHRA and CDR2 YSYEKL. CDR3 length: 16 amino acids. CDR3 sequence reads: CASSKGQGGSYNEQFF. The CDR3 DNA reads TGCGCCAGCAGCAAAGGACAGGGGGGCTCCTACAATGAGCAGTTCTTC.

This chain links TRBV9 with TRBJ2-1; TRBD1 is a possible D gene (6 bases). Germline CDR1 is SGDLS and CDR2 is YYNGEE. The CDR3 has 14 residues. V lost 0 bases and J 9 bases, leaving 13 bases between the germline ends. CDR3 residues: CASSVGNRAAEQFF. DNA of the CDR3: TGTGCCAGCAGCGTAGGGAACAGGGCGGCTGAGCAGTTCTTC.

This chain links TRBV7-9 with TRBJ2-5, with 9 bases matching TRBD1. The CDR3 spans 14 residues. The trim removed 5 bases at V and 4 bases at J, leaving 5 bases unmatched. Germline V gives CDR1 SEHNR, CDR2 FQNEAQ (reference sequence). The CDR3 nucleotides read TGTGCCAGCAGCACCACAGGGGGCCTAGAGACCCAGTACTTC. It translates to CASSTTGGLETQYF.

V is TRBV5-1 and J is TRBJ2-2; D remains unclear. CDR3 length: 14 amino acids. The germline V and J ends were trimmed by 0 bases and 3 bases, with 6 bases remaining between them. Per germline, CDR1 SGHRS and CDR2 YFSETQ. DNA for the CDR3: TGCGCCAGCAGCTTGGTTTCTCACACCGGGGAGCTGTTTTTT. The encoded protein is CASSLVSHTGELFF.

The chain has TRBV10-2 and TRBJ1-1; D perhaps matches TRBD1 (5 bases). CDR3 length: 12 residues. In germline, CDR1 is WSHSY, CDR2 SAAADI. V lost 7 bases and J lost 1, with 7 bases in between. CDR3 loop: CASTTENTEAFF. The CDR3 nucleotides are TGCGCCAGCACGACAGAGAACACTGAAGCTTTCTTT.

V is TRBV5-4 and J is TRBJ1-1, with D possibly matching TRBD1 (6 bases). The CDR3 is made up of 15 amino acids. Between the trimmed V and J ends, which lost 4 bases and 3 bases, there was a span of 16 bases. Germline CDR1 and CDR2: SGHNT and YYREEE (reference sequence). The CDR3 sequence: CASSPRGGRDTEAFF. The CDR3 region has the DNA TGTGCCAGCAGCCCGAGGGGGGGTAGGGACACTGAAGCTTTCTTT.

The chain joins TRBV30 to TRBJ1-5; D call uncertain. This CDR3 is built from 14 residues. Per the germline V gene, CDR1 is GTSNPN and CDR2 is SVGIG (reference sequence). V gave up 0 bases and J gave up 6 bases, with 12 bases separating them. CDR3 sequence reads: CAWSVQEGSQPQHF. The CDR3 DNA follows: TGTGCCTGGAGTGTACAAGAGGGAAGTCAGCCCCAGCATTTT.

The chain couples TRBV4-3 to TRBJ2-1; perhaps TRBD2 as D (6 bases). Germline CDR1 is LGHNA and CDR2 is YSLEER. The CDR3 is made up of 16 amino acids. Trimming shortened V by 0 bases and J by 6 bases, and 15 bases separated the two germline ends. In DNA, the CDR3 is TGCGCCAGCAGCCAAGAGGGGGGTCTAGCGACCAATGAGCAGTTCTTC. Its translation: CASSQEGGLATNEQFF.

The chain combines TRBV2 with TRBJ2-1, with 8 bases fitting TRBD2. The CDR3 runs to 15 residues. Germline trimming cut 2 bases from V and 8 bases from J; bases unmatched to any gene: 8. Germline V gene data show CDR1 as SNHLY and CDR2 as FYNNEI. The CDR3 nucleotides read TGTGCCAGCAGTGAAAACGCGGGGGGATATGATGAGCAGTTCTTC. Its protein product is CASSENAGGYDEQFF.

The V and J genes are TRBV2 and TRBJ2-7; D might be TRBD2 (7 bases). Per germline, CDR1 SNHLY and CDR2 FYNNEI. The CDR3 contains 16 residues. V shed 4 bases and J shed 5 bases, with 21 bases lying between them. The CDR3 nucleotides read TGTGCCAGCAGTGTGGGGATAATTCGCGGGGGCGACGAGCAGTACTTC. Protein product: CASSVGIIRGGDEQYF.

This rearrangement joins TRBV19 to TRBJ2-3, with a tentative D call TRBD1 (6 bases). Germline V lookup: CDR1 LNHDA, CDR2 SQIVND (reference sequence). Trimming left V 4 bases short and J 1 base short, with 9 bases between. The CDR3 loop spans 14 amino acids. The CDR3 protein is CASSRRTGTDTQYF. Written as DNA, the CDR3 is TGTGCCAGTAGTAGGAGGACAGGCACAGATACGCAGTATTTT.

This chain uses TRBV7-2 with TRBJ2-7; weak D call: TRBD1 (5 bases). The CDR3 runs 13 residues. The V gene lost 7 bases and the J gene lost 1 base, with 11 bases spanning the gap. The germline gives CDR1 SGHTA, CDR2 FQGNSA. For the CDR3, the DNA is TGTGCCAGCACCTCAGGGCAATCCTACGAGCAGTACTTC. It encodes CASTSGQSYEQYF.

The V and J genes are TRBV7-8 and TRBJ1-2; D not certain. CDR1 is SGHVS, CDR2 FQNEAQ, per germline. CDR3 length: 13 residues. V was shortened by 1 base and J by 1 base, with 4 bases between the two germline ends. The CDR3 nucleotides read TGTGCCAGCAGCTTAGACAGTAACTATGGCTACACCTTC. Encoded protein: CASSLDSNYGYTF. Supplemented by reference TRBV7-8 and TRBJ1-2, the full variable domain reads GAGVSQSPRYKVAKRGQDVALRCDPISGHVSLFWYQQALGQGPEFLTYFQNEAQLDKSGLPSDRFFAERPEGSVSTLKIQRTQQEDSAVYLCASSLDSNYGYTFGSGTRLTVV.

The CDR3 is CASSLASVTEAFF. DNA of the CDR3: TGTGCCAGCAGCTTAGCGTCAGTCACTGAAGCTTTCTTT. J is TRBJ1-1 and V is TRBV7-2; no clear D. V was cut by 0 bases and J by 4 bases, with 6 bases left in between. The germline CDR1 and CDR2 sequences are SGHTA and FQGNSA. The length of the CDR3 is 13 residues.

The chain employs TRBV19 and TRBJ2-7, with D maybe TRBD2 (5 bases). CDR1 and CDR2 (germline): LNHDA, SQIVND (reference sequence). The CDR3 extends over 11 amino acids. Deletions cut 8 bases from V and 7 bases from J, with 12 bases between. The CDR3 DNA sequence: TGTGCCAGTCGAGGGAGAGGGGAGCAGTACTTC. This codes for CASRGRGEQYF. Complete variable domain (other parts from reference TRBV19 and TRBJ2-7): DGGITQSPKYLFRKEGQNVTLSCEQNLNHDAMYWYRQDPGQGLRLIYYSQIVNDFQKGDIAEGYSVSREKKESFPLTVTSAQKNPTAFYLCASRGRGEQYFGPGTRLTVT.

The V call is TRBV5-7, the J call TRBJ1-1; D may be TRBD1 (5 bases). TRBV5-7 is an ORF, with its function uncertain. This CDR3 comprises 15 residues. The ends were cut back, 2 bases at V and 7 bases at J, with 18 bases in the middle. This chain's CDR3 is CASSLFKGREGEAFF. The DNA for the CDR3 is TGTGCCAGCAGCTTATTTAAGGGACGGGAGGGTGAAGCTTTCTTT.

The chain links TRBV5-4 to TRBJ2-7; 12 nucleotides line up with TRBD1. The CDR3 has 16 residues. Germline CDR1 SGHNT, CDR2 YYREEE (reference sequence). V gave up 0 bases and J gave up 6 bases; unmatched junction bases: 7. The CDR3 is CASSLGGTGGPLEQYF. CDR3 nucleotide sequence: TGTGCCAGCAGCTTGGGAGGGACAGGGGGCCCCCTCGAGCAGTACTTC.

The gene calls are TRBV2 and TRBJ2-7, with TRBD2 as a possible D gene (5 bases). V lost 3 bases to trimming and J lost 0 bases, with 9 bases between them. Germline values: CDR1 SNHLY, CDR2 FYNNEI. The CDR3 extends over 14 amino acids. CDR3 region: CASSDQGSSYEQYF. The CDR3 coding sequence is TGTGCCAGCAGTGACCAAGGGAGCTCCTACGAGCAGTACTTC.

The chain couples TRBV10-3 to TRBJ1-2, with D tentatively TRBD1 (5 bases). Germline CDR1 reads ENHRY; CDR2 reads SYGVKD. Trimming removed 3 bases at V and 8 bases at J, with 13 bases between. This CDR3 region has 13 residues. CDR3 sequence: CAISDYPGEGYTF. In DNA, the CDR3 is TGTGCCATCAGTGATTATCCGGGGGAAGGCTACACCTTC.

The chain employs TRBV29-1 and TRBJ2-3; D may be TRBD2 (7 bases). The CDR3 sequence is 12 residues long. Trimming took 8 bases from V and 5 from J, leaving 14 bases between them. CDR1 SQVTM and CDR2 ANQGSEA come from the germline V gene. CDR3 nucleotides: TGCAGCCCGGGGGGCCGAGGAGATACGCAGTATTTT. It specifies CSPGGRGDTQYF.